The 14 T cell receptor beta chains reported below all come from one sample, sequenced in a study of T cell repertoires in cytomegalovirus infection (dated by TCRdb to the late 2010s). Sequenced using an Illumina HiSeq 1500. Clones were called with MiXCR by TCRdb after fastp trimmed the public reads at Q25, and only in-frame beta chains were retained. Rows merge per CDR3 protein into single entries with the most common DNA and genes. Present in this sample are around 740,000 distinct CDR3 sequences, 35% of which were seen just once. The biggest ten clones account for 2.5% to 3% of the sample. Sequenced sample: PBMCs. These receptors originate from a human donor in good health (CMV status not recorded). Some clones in this sample may be carry-over from other donors' samples.

The V and J genes are TRBV6-1 and TRBJ2-5; 8 bases align to TRBD1. The V segment lost 6 bases and the J segment 5 bases; nucleotides outside the gene matches: 5. Germline loops: CDR1 MNHNS, CDR2 SASEGT. The CDR3 is 13 amino acids. The CDR3 reads CASRRQGRETQYF. In DNA, the CDR3 is TGTGCCAGCAGGAGACAGGGGCGGGAGACCCAGTACTTC.

There are a few counts of this clonotype. The chain recombines TRBV5-1 with TRBJ2-3, with TRBD2 identical over 7 bases. V shed 4 bases and J 2 bases; nucleotides not matched to a gene: 4. CDR1 is SGHRS, CDR2 YFSETQ, per germline. The CDR3 contains 14 residues. CDR3 in amino acids: CASSPSGYTDTQYF. The CDR3 DNA reads TGCGCCAGCAGCCCTAGCGGCTACACAGATACGCAGTATTTT.

This clonotype occurred a few times. V usage is TRBV19 and J usage is TRBJ1-1; D is unresolved. CDR3 length equals 14 residues. V lost 3 bases, J lost 7 bases, and 15 bases lay in between. The germline V gene encodes CDR1 LNHDA and CDR2 SQIVND (reference sequence). CDR3 sequence reads: CASSIGVLTNEAFF. CDR3 in DNA: TGTGCCAGTAGTATCGGGGTACTGACAAATGAAGCTTTCTTT. Full variable domain (outside the CDR3, taken from reference TRBV19 and TRBJ1-1): DGGITQSPKYLFRKEGQNVTLSCEQNLNHDAMYWYRQDPGQGLRLIYYSQIVNDFQKGDIAEGYSVSREKKESFPLTVTSAQKNPTAFYLCASSIGVLTNEAFFGQGTRLTVV.

Only a few counts were recorded for this clonotype. The genes are TRBV19 and TRBJ2-7, with TRBD2 identical over 8 bases. The trim removed 1 base at V and 7 bases at J, leaving 9 bases unmatched. CDR3 length: 15 amino acids. The germline V gene encodes CDR1 LNHDA and CDR2 SQIVND (reference sequence). The CDR3 sequence is CASSIALAETEEQYF. The CDR3 DNA follows: TGTGCCAGTAGTATAGCACTAGCGGAGACAGAGGAGCAGTACTTC.

The V and J genes are TRBV6-6 and TRBJ2-2; D is possibly TRBD2 (7 bases). Germline V CDR1 and CDR2: MNHNY, SVGAGI (reference sequence). Trimming took 8 bases from V and 0 from J, leaving 10 bases between them. The CDR3 runs to 14 residues. CDR3 loop: CASWGGANTGELFF. The CDR3 coding sequence is TGTGCCAGCTGGGGGGGCGCGAACACCGGGGAGCTGTTTTTT.

This clonotype was observed many times. The rearrangement joins TRBV7-3 to TRBJ1-2, with D perhaps TRBD1 (5 bases). Deletions cut 4 bases from V and 0 bases from J, with 15 bases between. The V gene's germline CDR1 is SGHTA and CDR2 FQGTGA. The CDR3 has 16 amino acids. CDR3 residues: CASSSLGTGTNYGYTF. The CDR3 nucleotides are TGTGCCAGCAGCTCATTAGGGACCGGAACTAACTATGGCTACACCTTC.

Only a few counts were recorded for this clonotype. The rearrangement joins TRBV24-1 to TRBJ1-2; TRBD1 agrees at 8 bases. Trimming removed 10 bases from V and 4 bases from J; junction bases left unmatched: 10. The CDR3 covers 14 residues. CDR1 and CDR2 from the germline V gene are KGHDR and SFDVKD. The CDR3 loop is CATSGTGTFYGYTF. CDR3 sequence (DNA): TGTGCCACATCCGGGACAGGAACCTTCTATGGCTACACCTTC.

There are many counts of this clonotype. The gene calls are TRBV7-2 and TRBJ2-3; TRBD1 matches at 11 bases. The CDR3 spans 16 residues. From germline, CDR1 is SGHTA and CDR2 FQGNSA. V trimming: 5 bases; J trimming: 4 bases; junction bases outside the gene matches: 8. Here the CDR3 DNA reads TGTGCCAGCAGCGTCCACGGGACAGGGGGTGCAGATACGCAGTATTTT. Translated, it gives CASSVHGTGGADTQYF.

This clonotype was seen more than once but under ten times. This chain uses TRBV28 with TRBJ2-7, with 9 nucleotides matching TRBD1. There are 15 residues in the CDR3. With V trimmed by 3 bases and J by 5 bases, 8 bases remained unmatched. Germline V gene data show CDR1 as MDHEN and CDR2 as SYDVKM. CDR3 residues: CASSFPGQGLDEQYF. In DNA form, the CDR3 reads TGTGCCAGCAGTTTCCCGGGACAGGGTCTAGACGAGCAGTACTTC.

The rearrangement uses TRBV20-1 and TRBJ2-5; 8 bases are shared with TRBD1. The CDR3 length is 15 residues. Germline CDR1 reads DFQATT; CDR2 reads SNEGSKA (reference sequence). The junction had 11 bases not matched to a gene; V was cut back by 4 bases and J by 4 bases. CDR3 sequence: CSATGAPTGAETQYF. The CDR3 DNA reads TGCAGTGCTACGGGGGCCCCGACAGGGGCAGAGACCCAGTACTTC.

The J gene is TRBJ1-2, the V gene TRBV28; 10 bases are a match to TRBD1. Germline values: CDR1 MDHEN, CDR2 SYDVKM. J lost 4 bases, V lost 4 bases, and 9 bases had no gene match. This CDR3 has 16 amino acids. The CDR3 nucleotides read TGTGCCAGCAGTTGGGACAGGGGCGCTCGGGCCTATGGCTACACCTTC. This encodes CASSWDRGARAYGYTF.

This clonotype has just a few counts. The CDR3 DNA reads TGCAGTGCTAGTGGTGAGCAGGGCAATTCACCCCTCCACTTT. Translated, it gives CSASGEQGNSPLHF. This chain uses TRBV20-1 with TRBJ1-6; D might be TRBD1 (5 bases). Deletions cut 3 bases from V and 7 bases from J, with 13 bases between. The germline CDR1 and CDR2 sequences are DFQATT and SNEGSKA (reference sequence). CDR3 length: 14 amino acids.

CDR3 nucleotides: TGTGCCTGGAGTGCGCTCCGCGGGGGGGGTTCCTACAATGAGCAGTTCTTC. Its protein is CAWSALRGGGSYNEQFF. The chain couples TRBV30 to TRBJ2-1, with 9 bases aligning to TRBD2. The germline CDR1 and CDR2 sequences are GTSNPN and SVGIG (reference sequence). The CDR3 is 17 amino acids. The V and J ends lost 1 base and 1 base, in that order; junction bases with no gene match: 8. Full variable domain (outside the CDR3, taken from reference TRBV30 and TRBJ2-1): SQTIHQWPATLVQPVGSPLSLECTVEGTSNPNLYWYRQAAGRGLQLLFYSVGIGQISSEVPQNLSASRPQDRQFILSSKKLLLSDSGFYLCAWSALRGGGSYNEQFFGPGTRLTVL.

As concerns this clonotype: Given a much more abundant clone one base away, this may be a read error. J is TRBJ2-3 and V is TRBV7-8; D is uncertain. The CDR3 is 15 residues long. Per the germline V gene, CDR1 is SGHVS and CDR2 is FQNEAQ. V was trimmed by 2 bases and J by 2 bases, leaving 11 bases between them. In DNA, the CDR3 is TGTGCCAGCAGCTTAAGAGAAGCCATCACAGATACGCAGTATTTT. This translates into CASSLREAITDTQYF.